These T cell receptor beta chains were read from a single sample in a study of T cell responses to AZD1222 COVID-19 vaccine. The assay was immunoSEQ multiplex PCR, and TCRdb's table has in-frame clones only and misses some. The repertoire holds some 89,000 clones, with over 75% as singletons. Here the sequenced sample was peripheral blood, taken on day 0 of MenACWY control vaccination. The receptors here all came from an adult in good health. CDR3s include the opening cysteine and the closing phenylalanine or tryptophan. Each record gives: clone size, D gene, J gene, V gene, CDR3 protein. A D gene is named only where the DNA matches it firmly. Clone sizes are given selectively: once, few, many, or a class where the clone is expanded.

clone size: -; D gene: -; J gene: TRBJ1-2; V gene: TRBV11-1; CDR3 protein: CASSLGRPNYGYTF
clone size: -; D gene: TRBD1; J gene: TRBJ2-7; V gene: TRBV7-2; CDR3 protein: CASSRGQGAYEQYF
clone size: -; D gene: -; J gene: TRBJ1-2; V gene: TRBV5-1; CDR3 protein: CASSSGSPGHGYTF
clone size: -; D gene: -; J gene: TRBJ2-3; V gene: TRBV6-1; CDR3 protein: CASSVNSGSSSTDTQYF
clone size: -; D gene: TRBD1; J gene: TRBJ1-4; V gene: TRBV6-5; CDR3 protein: CASRDRQGVGEKLFF
clone size: -; D gene: -; J gene: TRBJ1-2; V gene: TRBV25-1; CDR3 protein: CASSDPGVLNYGYTF
clone size: -; D gene: TRBD1; J gene: TRBJ2-5; V gene: TRBV19; CDR3 protein: CASKEDRANQETQYF
clone size: -; D gene: -; J gene: TRBJ2-7; V gene: TRBV7-9; CDR3 protein: CASSRSISYEQYF
clone size: -; D gene: -; J gene: TRBJ2-3; V gene: TRBV11-3; CDR3 protein: CASSPGGAETDTQYF
clone size: -; D gene: -; J gene: TRBJ1-3; V gene: TRBV7-6; CDR3 protein: CASSQPGGNGGNTIYF
clone size: -; D gene: -; J gene: TRBJ2-1; V gene: TRBV7-2; CDR3 protein: CASRQGLDNEQFF
clone size: -; D gene: TRBD2; J gene: TRBJ2-7; V gene: TRBV10-2; CDR3 protein: CTSTPTSGSSYEQYF
clone size: -; D gene: TRBD1; J gene: TRBJ2-7; V gene: TRBV15; CDR3 protein: CATSGTGTTSEQYF
clone size: -; D gene: TRBD2; J gene: TRBJ2-3; V gene: TRBV14; CDR3 protein: CASSPPSGRADTQYF
clone size: -; D gene: TRBD2; J gene: TRBJ2-3; V gene: TRBV3-1/TRBV3-2; CDR3 protein: CASSQVAGGPGADTQYF
clone size: -; D gene: TRBD1; J gene: TRBJ1-1; V gene: TRBV7-2; CDR3 protein: CASSSQGAHGTEAFF
clone size: -; D gene: -; J gene: TRBJ1-3; V gene: TRBV3-1/TRBV3-2; CDR3 protein: CASSRAGGNTIYF
clone size: -; D gene: TRBD1; J gene: TRBJ1-5; V gene: TRBV2; CDR3 protein: CASSADRVQPQHF
clone size: -; D gene: TRBD2; J gene: TRBJ2-1; V gene: TRBV11-3; CDR3 protein: CASSLGDYHNEQFF
clone size: -; D gene: TRBD1; J gene: TRBJ2-7; V gene: TRBV5-6; CDR3 protein: CASSSAGTGDNEQYF
clone size: -; D gene: TRBD2; J gene: TRBJ2-1; V gene: TRBV19; CDR3 protein: CASSTGLAGGNEQFF
clone size: -; D gene: -; J gene: TRBJ1-1; V gene: TRBV6-5; CDR3 protein: CASSPRRTVNTEAFF
clone size: -; D gene: TRBD1; J gene: TRBJ1-2; V gene: TRBV7-9; CDR3 protein: CASSFTSGGFERYTF
clone size: -; D gene: TRBD2; J gene: TRBJ2-1; V gene: TRBV20-1; CDR3 protein: CSASARLAGFSYNEQFF
clone size: -; D gene: -; J gene: TRBJ1-3; V gene: TRBV7-9; CDR3 protein: CASSFSGTSGNTIYF
clone size: -; D gene: -; J gene: TRBJ1-1; V gene: TRBV27; CDR3 protein: CASSFSRGGTEAFF
clone size: once; D gene: -; J gene: TRBJ1-3; V gene: TRBV28; CDR3 protein: CASRVDPSSGNTIYF
clone size: -; D gene: -; J gene: TRBJ1-5; V gene: TRBV24-1; CDR3 protein: CATSVGSTWPQHF
clone size: -; D gene: -; J gene: TRBJ1-4; V gene: TRBV28; CDR3 protein: CASSPPRQGMQKLFF
clone size: -; D gene: -; J gene: TRBJ1-4; V gene: TRBV7-9; CDR3 protein: CASSSRGGHPEKLFF
clone size: -; D gene: TRBD1; J gene: TRBJ1-4; V gene: TRBV7-8; CDR3 protein: CASSLIRGDSNEKLFF
clone size: -; D gene: -; J gene: TRBJ2-7; V gene: TRBV21-1; CDR3 protein: CASSKGGGTADEQYF
clone size: -; D gene: -; J gene: TRBJ2-1; V gene: TRBV7-2; CDR3 protein: CASSRDRLVREQFF
clone size: -; D gene: -; J gene: TRBJ2-2; V gene: TRBV24-1; CDR3 protein: CATSDSQSKSAGELFF
clone size: -; D gene: -; J gene: TRBJ2-7; V gene: TRBV2; CDR3 protein: CASSESVYEQYF
clone size: -; D gene: TRBD2; J gene: TRBJ2-3; V gene: TRBV10-1; CDR3 protein: CASSEGVAGTTDTQYF
clone size: -; D gene: TRBD1; J gene: TRBJ1-2; V gene: TRBV28; CDR3 protein: CASSPDRGHYGYTF
clone size: -; D gene: TRBD2; J gene: TRBJ2-5; V gene: TRBV4-1; CDR3 protein: CASSQDTRTSGLQETQYF
clone size: -; D gene: TRBD1; J gene: TRBJ2-1; V gene: TRBV5-5; CDR3 protein: CASSWTGSSYNEQFF
clone size: -; D gene: TRBD2; J gene: TRBJ2-3; V gene: TRBV7-7; CDR3 protein: CASSPGTSATDTQYF
clone size: -; D gene: -; J gene: TRBJ1-4; V gene: TRBV10-2; CDR3 protein: CASSPQGTNEKLFF
clone size: once; D gene: TRBD1; J gene: TRBJ2-7; V gene: TRBV10-2; CDR3 protein: CASIIGTASPYEQYF